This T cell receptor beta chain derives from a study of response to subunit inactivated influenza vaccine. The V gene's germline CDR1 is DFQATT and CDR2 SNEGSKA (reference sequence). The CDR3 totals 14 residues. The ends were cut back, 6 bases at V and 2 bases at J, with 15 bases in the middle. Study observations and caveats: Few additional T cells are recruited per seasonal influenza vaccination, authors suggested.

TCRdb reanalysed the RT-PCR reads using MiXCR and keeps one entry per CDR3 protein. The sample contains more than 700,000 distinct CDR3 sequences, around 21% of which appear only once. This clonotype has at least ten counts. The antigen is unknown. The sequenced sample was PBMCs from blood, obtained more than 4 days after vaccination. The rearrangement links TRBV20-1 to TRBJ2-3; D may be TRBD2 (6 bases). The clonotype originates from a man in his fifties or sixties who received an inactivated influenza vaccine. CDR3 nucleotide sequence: TGCAGTGCAGGGTCGCCGGGGGTCACAGATACGCAGTATTTT. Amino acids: CSAGSPGVTDTQYF.